This entry features one T cell receptor (beta chain) sequence. The antigen is undetermined. This sample's treatment: oral pan-JAK inhibitor, 5-10 mg twice daily. As the sequencing template, cDNA was produced by extracting RNA and reverse transcribing it. Only in-frame clones appear in the TCRdb table, and some are missing; sequencing was by immunoSEQ multiplex PCR. The table shows tens of thousands of clones, with approximately 70% occurring only once. The CDR3 has 16 amino acids. The V gene lost 2 bases and the J gene lost 3 bases, with 15 bases spanning the gap. The germline gives CDR1 MNHNY, CDR2 SVGAGI (reference sequence). The sample belongs to a study of CD8+ T cells in alopecia areata. Background on the study: The drug, oral tofacitinib, was given to treated patients at 5 to 10 mg twice daily. General observations from the study: Sequencing of scalp samples also includes resident alphabeta T cells from normal skin. Higher clonality than in normal scalp was seen in lesional scalp, especially alopecia totalis/universalis.

The sequenced sample was CD8+ T cells sorted from blood, obtained around week 46, from a patient treated with tofacitinib. The receptor was isolated from a human donor with alopecia areata. The rearrangement links TRBV6-6 to TRBJ2-3; D unresolved. CDR3 bases: TGTGCCAGCAGTTACGTCCAGAACCCGAGTACAGATACGCAGTATTTT. This gives the protein CASSYVQNPSTDTQYF.